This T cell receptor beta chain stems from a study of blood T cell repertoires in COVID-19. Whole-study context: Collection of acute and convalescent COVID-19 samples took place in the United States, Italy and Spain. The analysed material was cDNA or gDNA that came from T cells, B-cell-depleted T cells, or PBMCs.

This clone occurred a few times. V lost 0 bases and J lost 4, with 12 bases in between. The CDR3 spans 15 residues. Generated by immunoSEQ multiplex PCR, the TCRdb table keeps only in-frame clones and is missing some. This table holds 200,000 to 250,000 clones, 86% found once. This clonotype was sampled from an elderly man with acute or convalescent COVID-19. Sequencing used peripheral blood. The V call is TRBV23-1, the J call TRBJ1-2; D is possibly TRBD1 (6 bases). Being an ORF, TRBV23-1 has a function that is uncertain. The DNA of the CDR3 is TGCGCCAGCAGTCAATCGGTCAGGGGCATCTATGGCTACACCTTC. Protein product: CASSQSVRGIYGYTF.